These 23 T cell receptor beta chains came from one sample sequenced in a study of blood T cell repertoires in COVID-19. The protocol was immunoSEQ multiplex PCR, while the TCRdb copy is restricted to in-frame clones and leaves out a portion. The sample holds 350,000 or so clones, roughly 86% seen once. Input material: PBMCs or T cells enriched from blood (not recorded which). The source of these receptors is a woman in her 30s who had been exposed to COVID-19.

The V gene is TRBV11-2, the J gene TRBJ2-7; TRBD2 agrees at 11 bases. Germline trimming cut 3 bases from V and 1 base from J; bases unmatched to any gene: 5. This CDR3 region has 16 residues. Germline V gene lookup returns CDR1 SGHAT and CDR2 FQNNGV. DNA for the CDR3: TGTGCCAGCAGCTTCACTAGCGGGAGTCAGTCCTACGAGCAGTACTTC. This sequence encodes CASSFTSGSQSYEQYF.

The gene calls are TRBV7-9 and TRBJ2-4; D is perhaps TRBD2 (5 bases). The CDR3 loop spans 11 amino acids. Trimming took 5 bases from V and 7 from J, leaving 6 bases between them. CDR1 is SEHNR and CDR2 is FQNEAQ in the germline V gene (reference sequence). As DNA, the CDR3 is TGTGCCAGCAGCCCGGGGAACATTCAGTACTTC. Translated, it gives CASSPGNIQYF.

This chain links TRBV27 with TRBJ2-7; TRBD2 matches 7 bases. V trimming: 5 bases; J trimming: 1 base; junction bases outside the gene matches: 8. This CDR3 is 15 amino acids long. CDR1 and CDR2 (germline): MNHEY, SMNVEV (reference sequence). The CDR3 DNA reads as TGTGCCAGCAGTGCCGGCGGGGGACCTTCCTACGAGCAGTACTTC. This translates into CASSAGGGPSYEQYF.

The chain links TRBV10-2 to TRBJ2-1; 10 nucleotides align to TRBD2. J lost 6 bases, V lost 5 bases, and 7 bases had no gene match. CDR1 and CDR2 (germline): WSHSY, SAAADI. The CDR3 has 15 residues. In DNA form, the CDR3 reads TGCGCCAGCAGTAGAGCGGGAGGGGGAATCAATGAGCAGTTCTTC. This encodes CASSRAGGGINEQFF.

The V call is TRBV15, the J call TRBJ2-5, with 8 bases aligning to TRBD2. Per germline, CDR1 LNHNV and CDR2 YYDKDF (reference sequence). The length of the CDR3 is 15 residues. The trim removed 0 bases at V and 2 bases at J, leaving 2 bases unmatched. The DNA for the CDR3 is TGTGCCACCAGCAGAGAACTAGCGGCTCAAGAGACCCAGTACTTC. Encoded protein: CATSRELAAQETQYF.

This chain uses TRBV24-1 with TRBJ2-1; D is unresolved. This CDR3 contains 11 residues. CDR1 and CDR2 from the germline V gene are KGHDR and SFDVKD. Trimming took off 4 bases at V and 8 bases at J, with 5 bases between the two ends. The CDR3 DNA sequence: TGTGCCACCAGTGAATGGCATGAGCAGTTCTTC. Its translation is CATSEWHEQFF.

This sequence joins TRBV5-8 and TRBJ1-5, with a possible D match to TRBD1 (6 bases). CDR3 length: 14 amino acids. The germline CDR1 and CDR2 sequences are SGHTS and YDEGEE. The V gene lost 3 bases and the J gene lost 3 bases, with 10 bases spanning the gap. This CDR3 reads CASSSRDTNQPQHF. The CDR3 DNA reads as TGTGCCAGCAGCTCCCGGGACACCAATCAGCCCCAGCATTTT.

V and J are TRBV11-2 and TRBJ2-3, with D uncertain. This CDR3 region has 15 residues. V lost 3 bases to trimming and J lost 2 bases, with 12 bases between them. CDR1 is SGHAT and CDR2 is FQNNGV in the germline V gene. The CDR3 DNA reads as TGTGCCAGCAGCTTCCAGCGAGAAACCACAGATACGCAGTATTTT. This gives the protein CASSFQRETTDTQYF.

This chain uses TRBV9 with TRBJ1-5; 7 bases fit TRBD1. The CDR3 has 14 amino acids. The V gene's germline CDR1 is SGDLS and CDR2 YYNGEE. V shed 4 bases and J 9 bases; nucleotides not matched to a gene: 10. The CDR3: CASSRTGDEGPQHF. In DNA form, the CDR3 reads TGTGCCAGCAGCCGGACAGGCGACGAGGGGCCCCAGCATTTT.

This sequence joins TRBV5-8 and TRBJ1-1; no clear D. The CDR3 is 17 amino acids. V lost 3 bases to trimming and J lost 5 bases, with 23 bases between them. Germline V lookup: CDR1 SGHTS, CDR2 YDEGEE. The CDR3 bases are TGTGCCAGCAGCTCCGCGAACCGGGTCTTAGGTGGGACTGAAGCTTTCTTT. Translation gives CASSSANRVLGGTEAFF.

The chain employs TRBV7-9 and TRBJ2-2, with 12 bases fitting TRBD1. Germline lookup yields CDR1 SEHNR and CDR2 FQNEAQ (reference sequence). V dropped 6 bases and J dropped 7; count of bases not matched to a gene: 3. CDR3 length equals 14 residues. This CDR3 is CASRRDRGRGELFF. The CDR3 nucleotides are TGTGCCAGCAGACGGGACAGGGGGCGCGGGGAGCTGTTTTTT.

The rearrangement links TRBV12-3 or TRBV12-4 to TRBJ2-5, with D unresolved. The CDR3 runs to 13 residues. V dropped 5 bases and J dropped 5 bases, with 12 bases sitting between them. The CDR3 DNA reads TGTGCCAGCAGTCCCTCCACAACGGAGACCCAGTACTTC. This gives the protein CASSPSTTETQYF.

The rearrangement uses TRBV20-1 and TRBJ2-1; D perhaps matches TRBD1 (5 bases). V was pared by 3 bases and J by 3 bases, with 15 bases between. Germline CDR1 reads DFQATT; CDR2 reads SNEGSKA (reference sequence). The CDR3 totals 15 residues. Here the CDR3 DNA reads TGCAGTGCTAGTCAGGGCGGAGTCGACTACAATGAGCAGTTCTTC. Its protein product is CSASQGGVDYNEQFF.

This clone was seen just once. V usage is TRBV29-1 and J usage is TRBJ1-3; unclear D gene. Trimming removed 6 bases at V and 0 bases at J, with 12 bases between. The CDR3 consists of 14 residues. CDR1 is SQVTM and CDR2 is ANQGSEA in the germline V gene. The CDR3 spells CSVRRTYSGNTIYF. The CDR3 DNA reads as TGCAGCGTCCGTAGGACTTACTCTGGAAACACCATATATTTT.

V is TRBV6-5 and J is TRBJ2-7; D not certain. CDR3 length: 11 amino acids. Germline values: CDR1 MNHEY, CDR2 SVGAGI. V gave up 7 bases and J gave up 4 bases, with 8 bases separating them. The CDR3 bases are TGTGCCAGCAAAACCACATACGAGCAGTACTTC. This gives the protein CASKTTYEQYF.

Only a few counts were recorded for this clone. The chain links TRBV12-3 or TRBV12-4 to TRBJ1-2; no clear D gene. V gave up 3 bases and J gave up 4 bases, with 9 bases separating them. CDR3 length: 13 residues. CDR3 nucleotide sequence: TGTGCCAGCAGTTTCGCCCTAGCCTATGGCTACACCTTC. It yields the protein CASSFALAYGYTF.

The V and J genes are TRBV19 and TRBJ1-1, with 12 bases aligning to TRBD1. Germline V CDR1 and CDR2: LNHDA, SQIVND (reference sequence). With 4 bases clipped from V and 3 bases from J, the junction kept 9 bases outside the gene matches. The CDR3 spans 17 residues. CDR3 sequence: CASSTLRDRGRDTEAFF. Written as DNA, the CDR3 is TGTGCCAGTAGTACCCTCCGGGACAGGGGGCGAGACACTGAAGCTTTCTTT.

This chain connects TRBV15 to TRBJ1-4; 7 bases map to TRBD1. Germline V gene data show CDR1 as LNHNV and CDR2 as YYDKDF (reference sequence). After removal of 0 bases from V and 6 bases from J, the junction contained 7 bases not matched to a gene. This CDR3 contains 16 residues. Here the CDR3 reads CATSRERGGADEKLFF. CDR3 DNA sequence: TGTGCCACCAGCAGAGAGAGAGGGGGCGCCGATGAAAAACTGTTTTTT.

The rearrangement joins TRBV7-5 to TRBJ1-2; the D segment call TRBD1 is taken from the table without a DNA check. TRBV7-5 is a documented pseudogene. The CDR3 extends over 18 amino acids. CDR3 nucleotides: TGTGCCAGAAGCTCCAGGGGGGACAGAAATAAACTTAACTATGGCTACACCTTC. Protein product: CARSSRGDRNKLNYGYTF.

The V gene is TRBV29-1, the J gene TRBJ2-3; D is possibly TRBD2 (6 bases). The CDR3 extends over 14 amino acids. The V end lost 8 bases, the J end lost 2 bases, and 17 bases lay between the germline ends. Per germline, CDR1 SQVTM and CDR2 ANQGSEA. The CDR3 nucleotides are TGCAGCCATCGACTAGGTCCAAACACAGATACGCAGTATTTT. It translates to CSHRLGPNTDTQYF.

Notes on this clone: The sample contains more than one DNA sequence encoding this CDR3. This chain uses TRBV9 with TRBJ2-7; possibly TRBD1 for D (5 bases). The CDR3 is made up of 14 amino acids. The germline CDR1 and CDR2 sequences are SGDLS and YYNGEE. Trimming stripped 0 bases from V and 0 bases from J, with 7 bases between. The CDR3 reads CASSVADSSYEQYF. CDR3 in DNA: TGTGCCAGCAGCGTAGCCGACAGCTCCTACGAGCAGTACTTC.

The chain employs TRBV21-1 and TRBJ2-1; the table gives TRBD1 as D, unverified against the DNA. TRBV21-1 is a recognized pseudogene. CDR3 length: 14 residues. The CDR3 DNA sequence: TGTGCCAGCAGCACAACAGCATTCTACAATGAGCAGTTCTTC. Its translation is CASSTTAFYNEQFF.

The chain is built from TRBV28 and TRBJ2-7; D possibly corresponds to TRBD2 (5 bases). V lost 3 bases, J lost 2 bases, and 11 bases lay in between. Germline loops: CDR1 MDHEN, CDR2 SYDVKM. There are 14 residues in the CDR3. The CDR3 DNA reads as TGTGCCAGCAGTTTGGGTGGGAGACCCTACGAGCAGTACTTC. Amino acid sequence: CASSLGGRPYEQYF.